The 2 T cell receptor beta chains in this list originate from one sample, sequenced in a study of early T cells in non-severe SARS-CoV-2 infection. Each CDR3 protein is one row after TCRdb ran MiXCR on the 5' RACE reads. This table has roughly 100,000 distinct CDR3 sequences, around 14% appearing once. Input material: whole blood. Source of these receptors: an adult who was a healthcare worker with PCR-confirmed SARS-CoV-2 infection or an uninfected control (not recorded which).

This clonotype occurred a few times. The chain is built from TRBV7-7 and TRBJ2-2; D remains ambiguous. The length of the CDR3 is 18 residues. V shed 0 bases and J shed 2 bases, with 16 bases lying between them. Germline CDR1 SSHAT, CDR2 FNYEAQ (reference sequence). The CDR3, as DNA: TGTGCCAGCAGCTTAGCGTTAGGGCAGCCAAGAAACACCGGGGAGCTGTTTTTT. Its protein product is CASSLALGQPRNTGELFF.

This clonotype appeared a few times. As DNA, the CDR3 is TGCAGTGCTAGACTAGGGGGGGGAGGAACTAATGAAAAACTGTTTTTT. Encoded protein: CSARLGGGGTNEKLFF. This chain joins TRBV20-1 and TRBJ1-4, with D possibly being TRBD1 (6 bases). The CDR3 contains 16 residues. Trimming pared 2 bases from V and 1 base from J, leaving 14 bases between. CDR1 and CDR2 from the germline V gene are DFQATT and SNEGSKA (reference sequence).